Following are 22 T cell receptor beta chains from one sample sequenced in a study of CD8 T cells in Susac syndrome. Reverse transcription used about 0.45 to 1 ug RNA and random hexamers. From the immunoSEQ multiplex PCR reads, TCRdb called clonotypes with MiXCR, one entry per CDR3 protein. In the table there are under 85,000 distinct CDR3 sequences, approximately 96% of which are singletons. Sequencing was done on a sample of CD8+ T cells from PBMCs. These receptor sequences come from a human donor with multiple sclerosis.

V usage is TRBV24-1 and J usage is TRBJ2-7, with TRBD1 matching 9 bases. This CDR3 has 16 residues. CDR1 and CDR2 from the germline V gene are KGHDR and SFDVKD. The junction had 10 bases not matched to a gene; V was cut back by 3 bases and J by 5 bases. The CDR3 reads CATSDPGTGSINEQYF. CDR3 sequence (DNA): TGTGCCACCAGTGATCCCGGGACAGGGTCGATAAACGAGCAGTACTTC.

The chain uses TRBV9 and TRBJ2-1; D unclear. In germline, CDR1 is SGDLS, CDR2 YYNGEE. This CDR3 is 14 amino acids long. Trimming took 3 bases from V and 5 from J, leaving 12 bases between them. CDR3: CASSAVLEDNEQFF. The CDR3, as DNA: TGTGCCAGCAGCGCGGTCTTGGAAGACAATGAGCAGTTCTTC.

The chain carries TRBV6-1 and TRBJ2-7; maybe TRBD1 (5 bases). V lost 0 bases, J lost 2 bases, and 11 bases lay in between. CDR1 is MNHNS and CDR2 is SASEGT in the germline V gene. The CDR3 sequence is 15 residues long. The CDR3 DNA is TGTGCCAGCAGTGAAGCGGCCAGGGCGCCCTACGAGCAGTACTTC. Amino acids: CASSEAARAPYEQYF.

This chain uses TRBV24-1 with TRBJ2-5; the D gene is possibly TRBD2 (6 bases). Trimming took 3 bases from V and 2 from J, leaving 15 bases between them. Germline V CDR1 and CDR2: KGHDR, SFDVKD. There are 16 residues in the CDR3. The CDR3 reads CATSDGDWMSQETQYF. The CDR3 nucleotides are TGTGCCACCAGTGATGGGGACTGGATGTCACAAGAGACCCAGTACTTC.

The chain links TRBV3-1 to TRBJ2-5; 7 bases line up with TRBD1. V was pared by 0 bases and J by 3 bases, with 4 bases of the junction left unmatched. The length of the CDR3 is 15 residues. CDR1 LGHDT and CDR2 YNNKEL come from the germline V gene (reference sequence). In DNA, the CDR3 is TGTGCCAGCAGCCAAGATACAGGGGCCGAAGAGACCCAGTACTTC. It encodes CASSQDTGAEETQYF.

The chain employs TRBV6-1 and TRBJ1-1, with a possible D match to TRBD1 (5 bases). Germline V lookup: CDR1 MNHNS, CDR2 SASEGT. The CDR3 contains 13 residues. The germline V and J ends were trimmed by 3 bases and 4 bases, with 9 bases remaining between them. The CDR3 bases are TGTGCCAGCAGTGATTGGGGGGGCACTGAAGCTTTCTTT. Its protein product is CASSDWGGTEAFF.

This clonotype was detected only once. The chain is built from TRBV7-9 and TRBJ2-5; the D gene is possibly TRBD1 (5 bases). This CDR3 contains 13 residues. From germline, CDR1 is SEHNR and CDR2 FQNEAQ (reference sequence). V shed 6 bases and J shed 2 bases, with 10 bases lying between them. This CDR3 reads CASSVRAQETQYF. The CDR3 region has the DNA TGTGCCAGCAGTGTCAGGGCTCAAGAGACCCAGTACTTC.

The chain uses TRBV4-1 and TRBJ2-1; 9 nucleotides line up with TRBD2. The germline CDR1 and CDR2 sequences are MGHRA and YSYEKL. The CDR3 is made up of 15 amino acids. V gave up 4 bases and J gave up 1 base; unmatched junction bases: 2. The CDR3 nucleotides are TGCGCCAGCAGCCCTCTAGCGGGATCCTACAATGAGCAGTTCTTC. Its protein is CASSPLAGSYNEQFF.

V and J are TRBV5-4 and TRBJ2-7, with 8 bases fitting TRBD2. This CDR3 contains 15 residues. Germline CDR1 SGHNT, CDR2 YYREEE (reference sequence). V lost 0 bases, J lost 5 bases, and 7 bases stayed unmatched. CDR3 sequence: CASSLGGGPRNEQYF. CDR3 DNA: TGTGCCAGCAGCTTGGGCGGGGGGCCCAGAAACGAGCAGTACTTC.

The chain links TRBV27 to TRBJ2-1; possibly TRBD1 or TRBD2 for D (5 bases each). This CDR3 comprises 16 residues. The V gene lost 2 bases and the J gene lost 0 bases, with 11 bases spanning the gap. Germline values: CDR1 MNHEY, CDR2 SMNVEV (reference sequence). CDR3 nucleotides: TGTGCCAGCAGTTTACAGGGACCCAGCTCCTACAATGAGCAGTTCTTC. Its protein is CASSLQGPSSYNEQFF.

The J gene is TRBJ2-1, the V gene TRBV7-9, with TRBD2 matching 10 bases. CDR1 and CDR2 (germline): SEHNR, FQNEAQ (reference sequence). The V segment lost 1 base and the J segment 2 bases; nucleotides outside the gene matches: 2. The CDR3 is 16 amino acids. For the CDR3, the DNA is TGTGCCAGCAGCTTAGGAAGCGGGAGGGCCTACAATGAGCAGTTCTTC. This sequence encodes CASSLGSGRAYNEQFF.

V usage is TRBV9 and J usage is TRBJ1-4, with TRBD1 matching over 8 bases. The CDR3 has 16 amino acids. The germline gives CDR1 SGDLS, CDR2 YYNGEE. The trim removed 3 bases at V and 0 bases at J, leaving 4 bases unmatched. CDR3 bases: TGTGCCAGCAGCGGGACAGGGATTGCAACTAATGAAAAACTGTTTTTT. Translation: CASSGTGIATNEKLFF. The whole variable domain, remainder taken from reference TRBV9 and TRBJ1-4, is DSGVTQTPKHLITATGQRVTLRCSPRSGDLSVYWYQQSLDQGLQFLIQYYNGEERAKGNILERFSAQQFPDLHSELNLSSLELGDSALYFCASSGTGIATNEKLFFGSGTQLSVL.

This chain uses TRBV9 with TRBJ2-7; 8 bases line up with TRBD2. From germline, CDR1 is SGDLS and CDR2 YYNGEE. The CDR3 has 14 residues. Unmatched junction bases numbered 4, after V lost 0 bases and J lost 5 bases. CDR3 residues: CASSVVGSGNEQYF. CDR3 DNA sequence: TGTGCCAGCAGCGTAGTTGGTAGCGGGAACGAGCAGTACTTC.

This chain uses TRBV20-1 with TRBJ1-2; 9 nucleotides line up with TRBD1. There are 15 residues in the CDR3. With 6 bases clipped from V and 6 bases from J, the junction kept 14 bases outside the gene matches. The germline V gene encodes CDR1 DFQATT and CDR2 SNEGSKA (reference sequence). The chain's CDR3 is CSARRRQTGGNGYTF. The DNA of the CDR3 is TGCAGTGCCAGAAGAAGACAGACAGGGGGAAATGGCTACACCTTC.

CDR3 DNA: TGCAGTGCCAGGGAACGGACCAGCAAGGCCTCCTACGAGCAGTACTTC. Amino acids: CSARERTSKASYEQYF. The chain carries TRBV20-1 and TRBJ2-7, with D possibly being TRBD1 (5 bases). Germline lookup yields CDR1 DFQATT and CDR2 SNEGSKA (reference sequence). This CDR3 contains 16 residues. Trimming took off 6 bases at V and 0 bases at J, with 21 bases between the two ends.

This clonotype came up once. This chain connects TRBV3-1 to TRBJ2-7; the D gene could be TRBD1 or TRBD2 (5 bases each). The germline V gene encodes CDR1 LGHDT and CDR2 YNNKEL (reference sequence). The CDR3 runs to 13 residues. V lost 4 bases and J lost 7, with 14 bases in between. Here the CDR3 reads CASSRSGSWEQYF. CDR3 bases: TGTGCCAGCAGCCGCTCAGGGAGCTGGGAGCAGTACTTC.

The chain carries TRBV15 and TRBJ2-1; D not certain. Germline V gives CDR1 LNHNV, CDR2 YYDKDF (reference sequence). The CDR3 covers 11 residues. V dropped 3 bases and J dropped 6 bases, with 3 bases sitting between them. CDR3 DNA: TGTGCCACCAGCAGCAGCAATGAGCAGTTCTTC. This codes for CATSSSNEQFF.

The J gene is TRBJ2-7, the V gene TRBV28; 9 nucleotides match TRBD1. The CDR3 is 16 amino acids. Looked up from germline, CDR1 is MDHEN and CDR2 is SYDVKM. With 5 bases clipped from V and 2 bases from J, the junction kept 10 bases outside the gene matches. CDR3 region: CASSGQGRLGTYEQYF. The CDR3 nucleotides read TGTGCCAGCAGTGGACAGGGGAGGCTAGGAACCTACGAGCAGTACTTC.

This clonotype showed up just a few times. The genes are TRBV29-1 and TRBJ2-7; 9 nucleotides match TRBD1. The CDR3 length is 13 residues. Losses at the gene ends were 6 bases for V and 4 bases for J; bases not matched to a gene: 7. Germline V gene sequence: CDR1 SQVTM, CDR2 ANQGSEA. The DNA for the CDR3 is TGCAGCGTCCCGGGACAGGGTATTTACGAGCAGTACTTC. Encoded protein: CSVPGQGIYEQYF.

The V call is TRBV20-1, the J call TRBJ2-7, with TRBD1 matching over 9 bases. The CDR3 is made up of 13 amino acids. V was clipped by 1 base and J by 5 bases; unmatched bases: 3. CDR1 is DFQATT, CDR2 SNEGSKA, per germline (reference sequence). CDR3 loop: CSARGTGDDEQYF. Written as DNA, the CDR3 is TGCAGTGCTAGAGGGACAGGGGATGACGAGCAGTACTTC.

CDR3 residues: CSVEDGGPYGYTF. CDR3 in DNA: TGCAGCGTTGAAGACGGGGGCCCCTATGGCTACACCTTC. V is TRBV29-1 and J is TRBJ1-2; D might be TRBD1 (6 bases). Trimming cost V 0 bases and J 4 bases, with 9 bases left between them. The V gene's germline CDR1 is SQVTM and CDR2 ANQGSEA. The CDR3 totals 13 residues.

The rearrangement joins TRBV29-1 to TRBJ2-1; the match to TRBD2 covers 12 bases. This CDR3 has 13 amino acids. Germline CDR1 is SQVTM and CDR2 is ANQGSEA. V lost 3 bases to trimming and J lost 12 bases; unmatched junction nucleotides: 6. CDR3 nucleotides: TGCAGCGTTGAGACTAGCGGGGGCCCTTTGCAGTTCTTC. The encoded protein is CSVETSGGPLQFF.